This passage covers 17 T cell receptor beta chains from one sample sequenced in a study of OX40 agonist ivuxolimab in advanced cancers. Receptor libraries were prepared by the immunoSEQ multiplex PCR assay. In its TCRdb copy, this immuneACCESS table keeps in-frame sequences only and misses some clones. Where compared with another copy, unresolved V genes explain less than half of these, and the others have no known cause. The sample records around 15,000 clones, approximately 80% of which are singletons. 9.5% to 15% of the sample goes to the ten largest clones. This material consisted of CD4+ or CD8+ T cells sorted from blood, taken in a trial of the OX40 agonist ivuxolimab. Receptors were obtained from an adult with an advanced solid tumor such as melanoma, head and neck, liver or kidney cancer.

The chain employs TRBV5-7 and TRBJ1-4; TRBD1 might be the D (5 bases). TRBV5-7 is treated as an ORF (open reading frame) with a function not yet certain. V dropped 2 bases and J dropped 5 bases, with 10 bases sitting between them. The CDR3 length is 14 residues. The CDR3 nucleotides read TGTGCCAGCAGCTTATGGGGGGACAATGAAAAACTGTTTTTT. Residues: CASSLWGDNEKLFF.

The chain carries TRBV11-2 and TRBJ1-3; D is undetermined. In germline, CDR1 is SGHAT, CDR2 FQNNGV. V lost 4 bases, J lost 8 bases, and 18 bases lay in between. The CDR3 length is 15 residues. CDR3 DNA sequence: TGTGCCAGCAGCTCCTATCCCCGAGATAGAGACACCATATATTTT. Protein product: CASSSYPRDRDTIYF.

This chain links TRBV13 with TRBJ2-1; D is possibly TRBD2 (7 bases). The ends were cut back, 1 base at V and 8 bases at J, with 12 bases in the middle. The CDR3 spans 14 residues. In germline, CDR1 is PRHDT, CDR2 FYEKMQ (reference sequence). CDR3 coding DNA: TGTGCCAGCAGCTTAGAAGGGGGGGATGATGAGCAGTTCTTC. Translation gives CASSLEGGDDEQFF.

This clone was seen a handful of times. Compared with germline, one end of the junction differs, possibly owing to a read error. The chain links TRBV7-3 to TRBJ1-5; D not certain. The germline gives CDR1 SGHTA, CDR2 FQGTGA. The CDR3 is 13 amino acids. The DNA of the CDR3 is TGCGCCAGCAGCCACGATGAAACTCAGCCCCAGCATTTT. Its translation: CASSHDETQPQHF. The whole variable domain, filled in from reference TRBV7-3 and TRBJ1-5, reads GAGVSQTPSNKVTEKGKYVELRCDPISGHTALYWYRQSLGQGPEFLIYFQGTGAADDSGLPNDRFFAVRPEGSVSTLKIQRTERGDSAVYLCASSHDETQPQHFGDGTRLSIL.

CDR3 amino acids: CASSLLVGRTDTQYF. The CDR3 nucleotides read TGTGCCAGCAGCTTATTAGTTGGGCGCACAGATACGCAGTATTTT. The V gene is TRBV7-9, the J gene TRBJ2-3; D gene ambiguous. The CDR3 length is 15 residues. Trimming stripped 2 bases from V and 1 base from J, with 10 bases between. The germline V gene encodes CDR1 SEHNR and CDR2 FQNEAQ (reference sequence).

The CDR3 DNA follows: TGTGCCAGCAGCCAAGAGGAGGGGAACAGTTATTCACCCCTCCACTTT. Translated: CASSQEEGNSYSPLHF. V usage is TRBV5-4 and J usage is TRBJ1-6; a weak D match, TRBD1 (5 bases). CDR1 SGHNT and CDR2 YYREEE come from the germline V gene (reference sequence). Trimming removed 4 bases from V and 8 bases from J, with 19 bases in between. CDR3 length: 16 amino acids.

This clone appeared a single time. CDR3 in amino acids: CASSYTGNTEAFF. Written as DNA, the CDR3 is TGTGCCAGCAGCTATACAGGGAACACTGAAGCTTTCTTT. The genes are TRBV9 and TRBJ1-1; tentative D call: TRBD1 (5 bases). The CDR3 length is 13 residues. Trimming removed 4 bases at V and 1 base at J, with 8 bases between. Germline values: CDR1 SGDLS, CDR2 YYNGEE.

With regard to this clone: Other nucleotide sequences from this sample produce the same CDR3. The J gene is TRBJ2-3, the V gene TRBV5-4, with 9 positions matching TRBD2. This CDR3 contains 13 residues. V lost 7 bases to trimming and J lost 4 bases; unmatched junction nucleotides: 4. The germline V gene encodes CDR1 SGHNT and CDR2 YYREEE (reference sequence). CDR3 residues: CASRSGGSDTQYF. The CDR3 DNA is TGTGCCAGCCGTAGCGGGGGTTCAGATACGCAGTATTTT.

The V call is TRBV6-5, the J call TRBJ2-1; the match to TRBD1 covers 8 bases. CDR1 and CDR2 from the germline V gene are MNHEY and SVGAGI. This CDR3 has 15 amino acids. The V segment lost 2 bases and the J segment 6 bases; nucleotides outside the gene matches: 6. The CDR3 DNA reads TGTGCCAGCAGTTACGGACAGGGCTCACTCAATGAGCAGTTCTTC. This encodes CASSYGQGSLNEQFF.

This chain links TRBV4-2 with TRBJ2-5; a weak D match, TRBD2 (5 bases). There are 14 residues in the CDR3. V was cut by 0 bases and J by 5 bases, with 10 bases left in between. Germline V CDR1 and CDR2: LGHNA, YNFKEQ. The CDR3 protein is CASSQERRGETQYF. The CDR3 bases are TGTGCCAGCAGCCAAGAGAGGCGAGGGGAGACCCAGTACTTC.

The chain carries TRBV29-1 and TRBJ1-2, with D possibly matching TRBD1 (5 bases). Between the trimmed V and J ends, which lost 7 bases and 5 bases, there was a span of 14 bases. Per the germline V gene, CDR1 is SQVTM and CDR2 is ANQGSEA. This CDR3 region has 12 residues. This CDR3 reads CSAGAGTYGYTF. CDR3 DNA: TGCAGCGCCGGGGCAGGGACTTATGGCTACACCTTC.

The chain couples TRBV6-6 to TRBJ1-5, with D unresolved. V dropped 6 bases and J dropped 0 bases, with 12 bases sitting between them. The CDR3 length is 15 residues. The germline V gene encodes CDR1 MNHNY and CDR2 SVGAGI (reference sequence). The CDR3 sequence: CASSTRGHSNQPQHF. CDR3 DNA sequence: TGTGCCAGCAGCACGCGGGGTCATAGCAATCAGCCCCAGCATTTT.

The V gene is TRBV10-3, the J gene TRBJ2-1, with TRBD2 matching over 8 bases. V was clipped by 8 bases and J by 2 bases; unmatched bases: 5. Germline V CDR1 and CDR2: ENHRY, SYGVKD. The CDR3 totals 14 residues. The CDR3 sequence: CAIDGGGPYNEQFF. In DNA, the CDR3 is TGTGCCATCGATGGCGGGGGGCCCTACAATGAGCAGTTCTTC.

CDR3 sequence: CASSQEIAANEQFF. The DNA for the CDR3 is TGCGCCAGCAGCCAAGAAATAGCAGCCAATGAGCAGTTCTTC. The chain employs TRBV4-1 and TRBJ2-1; no firm D call. Germline-derived CDR1 and CDR2 are MGHRA and YSYEKL. V lost 0 bases to trimming and J lost 6 bases, with 9 bases between them. The length of the CDR3 is 14 residues.

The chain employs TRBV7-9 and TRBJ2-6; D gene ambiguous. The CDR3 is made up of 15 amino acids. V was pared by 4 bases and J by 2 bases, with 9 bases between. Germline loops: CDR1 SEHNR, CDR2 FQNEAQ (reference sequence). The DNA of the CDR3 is TGTGCCAGCAGCTATTGGGTACCTGGGGCCAACGTCCTGACTTTC. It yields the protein CASSYWVPGANVLTF.

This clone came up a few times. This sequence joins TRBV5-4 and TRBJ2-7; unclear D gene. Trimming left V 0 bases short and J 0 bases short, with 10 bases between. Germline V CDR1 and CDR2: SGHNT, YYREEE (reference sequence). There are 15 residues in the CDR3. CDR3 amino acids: CASSLEPGDSYEQYF. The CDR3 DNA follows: TGTGCCAGCAGCTTGGAGCCAGGAGACTCCTACGAGCAGTACTTC. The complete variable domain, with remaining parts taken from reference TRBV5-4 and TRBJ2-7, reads ETGVTQSPTHLIKTRGQQVTLRCSSQSGHNTVSWYQQALGQGPQFIFQYYREEENGRGNFPPRFSGLQFPNYSSELNVNALELDDSALYLCASSLEPGDSYEQYFGPGTRLTVT.

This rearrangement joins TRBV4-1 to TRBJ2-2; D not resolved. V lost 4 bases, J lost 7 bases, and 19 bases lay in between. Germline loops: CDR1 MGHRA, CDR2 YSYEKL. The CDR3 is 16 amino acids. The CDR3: CASSLQVVGRGGELFF. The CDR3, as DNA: TGCGCCAGCAGCCTTCAAGTGGTCGGACGTGGCGGGGAGCTGTTTTTT.